These T cell receptor beta chains were read from a single sample in a study of blood T cell repertoires in COVID-19. Sequencing used immunoSEQ multiplex PCR; TCRdb keeps in-frame clones, though not all of them. The sample has approximately 130,000 clones, around 85% seen once; the top ten hold around 19%. Material: peripheral blood. These receptors originate from a woman aged 50 to 60 who had recovered from COVID-19. The CDR3 runs from the conserved cysteine through the conserved F or W. Each record gives: V gene, clone size, D gene, J gene, CDR3 DNA, CDR3 protein. D genes are given only for firm matches. Clone size appears in some rows only: once, few, many, or a class for an expanded clone.

TRBV11-2	NA	NA	TRBJ1-4	TGTGCCAGCAGGAATAACAGGGATCCGGGAAAACTGTTTTTT	CASRNNRDPGKLFF
TRBV30	NA	NA	TRBJ2-1	TGTGCCTGGAGAGCTAGCCGGAATACTCGAATGCAGAGCTCCTACAATGAGCAGTTCTTC	CAWRASRNTRMQSSYNEQFF
TRBV30	NA	NA	TRBJ1-4	TGTGCCTCGGATACAGGGACAACTAATGAAAAACTGTTTTTT	CASDTGTTNEKLFF
TRBV6-6	many	TRBD1	TRBJ1-2	TGTGCCAGCAGTCCAGCGGACAGGGTGGGAGGCTACACCTTC	CASSPADRVGGYTF
TRBV5-1	NA	NA	TRBJ1-2	TGCGCCAGCAGCTTAAACCCCCAGGGTAACTATGGCTACACCTTC	CASSLNPQGNYGYTF
TRBV6-5	NA	TRBD2	TRBJ2-3	TGTGCCAGCAGTTACGAGGGTAGCGGGAAAACAGATACGCAGTATTTT	CASSYEGSGKTDTQYF
TRBV29-1	NA	NA	TRBJ1-2	TGCAGCGGGGGTACCTCGGATGGCTACACCTTC	CSGGTSDGYTF
TRBV30	NA	NA	TRBJ1-6	TGTGCCTGGAAGGGGGAGGGTAATTCACCCCTCCACTTT	CAWKGEGNSPLHF
TRBV12-3/TRBV12-4	NA	NA	TRBJ1-1	TGTGCCAGCAGTCAGCAGGGGATTACTGAAGCTTTCTTT	CASSQQGITEAFF
TRBV5-4	NA	NA	TRBJ2-7	TGTGCCAGCTCCGCAGGGGGGCGAACCTACGAGCAGTACTTC	CASSAGGRTYEQYF
TRBV6-5	NA	TRBD1	TRBJ1-2	TGTGCCAGCAGTTACTCCGGACAGGGGTTTGGCTACACCTTC	CASSYSGQGFGYTF
TRBV30	NA	NA	TRBJ1-1	TGTGCCTGGAGTTCTGACAGCTTGAACACTGAAGCTTTCTTT	CAWSSDSLNTEAFF
TRBV5-6	NA	TRBD1	TRBJ1-3	TGTGCCAGCAGCACGGGACAGACTTCTGGAAACACCATATATTTT	CASSTGQTSGNTIYF
TRBV30	NA	NA	TRBJ2-7	TGTGCCTTTGCAGGGCTCGACGAGCAGTACTTC	CAFAGLDEQYF
TRBV15	NA	NA	TRBJ2-7	TGTGCCACCAGCAGAGATCTCGGGGATCCCTACGAGCAGTACTTC	CATSRDLGDPYEQYF
TRBV28	few	TRBD1	TRBJ2-5	TGTGCCAGCAGCTCCGGGACAGGGAGGGAGACCCAGTACTTC	CASSSGTGRETQYF
TRBV28	NA	NA	TRBJ2-1	TGTGCCAGCACCCCAGGTCGGTTAAGGTTTATTGATGAGCAGTTCTTC	CASTPGRLRFIDEQFF
TRBV11-3	NA	NA	TRBJ2-7	TGTGCCAGCATGCAGAGGGCCGGCTACGAGCAGTACTTC	CASMQRAGYEQYF
TRBV6-6	NA	TRBD1	TRBJ1-2	TGTGCCAGCAGAGGGCAGGGGGTTATCTATGGCTACACCTTC	CASRGQGVIYGYTF
TRBV7-6	NA	TRBD2	TRBJ2-1	TGTGCCAGCAGCACGCTCTCAAGCCTAGCGGGGGGCCTCTACAATGAGCAGTTCTTC	CASSTLSSLAGGLYNEQFF
TRBV5-5	NA	NA	TRBJ2-6	TGTGCCAGCAGCTTGGCCCAGGGTCCCCACTCTGGGGCCAACGTCCTGACTTTC	CASSLAQGPHSGANVLTF
TRBV5-6	NA	TRBD1	TRBJ1-2	TGTGCCAGCAGCATCAAGGAGCACAGGGGGGGAGGCTACACCTTC	CASSIKEHRGGGYTF
TRBV27	NA	NA	TRBJ2-3	TGTGCCAGCAGTTACGGGAGATTCACAGATACGCAGTATTTT	CASSYGRFTDTQYF
TRBV10-2	NA	NA	TRBJ1-4	TGCGCCAGCAGTACCCAGGGTTTTAATGAAAAACTGTTTTTT	CASSTQGFNEKLFF
TRBV24-1	NA	TRBD2	TRBJ2-5	TGTGCCACCAGTGATGCGGGACTAGCGGGACAAGAGACCCAGTACTTC	CATSDAGLAGQETQYF
TRBV4-2	once	TRBD2	TRBJ2-3	TGTGCCAGCAGCCAAGAAAGAGGGAGGGGAGACTTATCCGATACGCAGTATTTT	CASSQERGRGDLSDTQYF
TRBV11-2	NA	TRBD1	TRBJ1-1	TGTGCCAGCAGCCCGGACAGGGGGACTGAAGCTTTCTTT	CASSPDRGTEAFF
TRBV27	NA	TRBD2	TRBJ2-3	TGTGCCAGCAGCTCAGCGGGGGGAACAGATACGCAGTATTTT	CASSSAGGTDTQYF
TRBV5-1	NA	TRBD1	TRBJ2-7	TGCGCCAGCAGCTTGGGCTCTTCGGGACAGATCGGCCACGAGCAGTACTTC	CASSLGSSGQIGHEQYF
TRBV30	NA	NA	TRBJ2-7	TGTGCCTGGGACCGCCCCCGACTGGCGGAGACCTACGAGCAGTACTTC	CAWDRPRLAETYEQYF
TRBV9	NA	NA	TRBJ2-2	TGTGCCAGCAGCGTTCGCGGGTTGAACACCGGGGAGCTGTTTTTT	CASSVRGLNTGELFF
TRBV16	NA	TRBD1	TRBJ1-6	TGTGCCAGCAGCCGACCTGGGACAGGGTCATATAATTCACCCCTCCACTTT	CASSRPGTGSYNSPLHF
TRBV5-1	NA	NA	TRBJ1-6	TGCGCCAGCAGCTTGATGGGTCAGGGCCCGAATTCACCCCTCCACTTT	CASSLMGQGPNSPLHF
TRBV15	NA	NA	TRBJ1-1	TGTGCCACCAGCAGAGCCGCTAAGAACACTGAAGCTTTCTTT	CATSRAAKNTEAFF
TRBV5-8	once	NA	TRBJ1-3	TGTGCCAGCAGGTTTGACAGGCACTCTGGAAACACCATATATTTT	CASRFDRHSGNTIYF
TRBV7-6	NA	NA	TRBJ2-3	TGTGCCAGCAGCTTAATGGGGGGGCGAACAGATACGCAGTATTTT	CASSLMGGRTDTQYF
TRBV29-1	once	NA	TRBJ2-2	TGCAGCGTTGAGATTGCGAGAGGAACCGGGGAGCTGTTTTTT	CSVEIARGTGELFF
TRBV7-8	once	NA	TRBJ2-3	TGTGCCAGCAGCCGCCCTTTGGGCAGGCGGGCAAGCACAGATACGCAGTATTTT	CASSRPLGRRASTDTQYF
TRBV21-1	NA	NA	TRBJ1-2	TGTGCCAGCACCATAATAGGAAGTGGAGACAGGGCTAACTATGGCTACACCTTC	CASTIIGSGDRANYGYTF
TRBV5-1	NA	NA	TRBJ2-1	TGCGCCAGCAGCTCTGACCCATCAGGGGATGAGCAGTTCTTC	CASSSDPSGDEQFF
TRBV3-1/TRBV3-2	few	NA	TRBJ1-2	TGTGCCAGCAGTCTTGGACAGAGCTACACCTTC	CASSLGQSYTF
TRBV27	NA	NA	TRBJ1-1	TGTGCCAGCAGGCTGACTCGCACAGGGAGTAGGACTGAAGCTTTCTTT	CASRLTRTGSRTEAFF
TRBV29-1	NA	TRBD1	TRBJ2-3	TGCAGCGTTCCCCTTCGGACAGGGAAAGATACGCAGTATTTT	CSVPLRTGKDTQYF
TRBV19	NA	TRBD2	TRBJ2-7	TGTGCCAGTAGTATATCCGCCGGGACTAGCGGGATGGAAATCTCCTACGAGCAGTACTTC	CASSISAGTSGMEISYEQYF
TRBV4-2	NA	TRBD1	TRBJ1-6	TGTGCCAGCAGCCAGCCCGGGACAGATAATTCACCCCTCCACTTT	CASSQPGTDNSPLHF
TRBV2	NA	NA	TRBJ2-1	TGTGCCAGCAGTGAGTTGGAAGGGGAAAACAATGAGCAGTTCTTC	CASSELEGENNEQFF
TRBV18	once	TRBD1	TRBJ2-5	TGTGCCAGCTCACCCCCGGGACAGCAAGAGACCCAGTACTTC	CASSPPGQQETQYF
TRBV9	NA	NA	TRBJ2-5	TGTGCCAGCAGCCCAACGGAGGAGACCCAGTACTTC	CASSPTEETQYF
TRBV12-3/TRBV12-4	NA	NA	TRBJ2-1	TGTGCCAGCAGTTTCCCCCCTTACAATGAGCAGTTCTTC	CASSFPPYNEQFF
TRBV9	NA	NA	TRBJ1-2	TGTGCCAGCAGCCACGCCGGGGGGAATGCTGGCTACACCTTC	CASSHAGGNAGYTF
TRBV5-4	NA	NA	TRBJ2-1	TGTGCCAGCAGCCCGAGACTAGAATACAATGAGCAGTTCTTC	CASSPRLEYNEQFF
TRBV29-1	few	TRBD2	TRBJ2-3	TGCAGCGTTGACGCGGGGGGGGTGGATACGCAGTATTTT	CSVDAGGVDTQYF
TRBV7-9	NA	TRBD1	TRBJ1-6	TGTGCCAGCAGCTTTGACAGGGGTTCCTATAATTCACCCCTCCACTTT	CASSFDRGSYNSPLHF